These T cell receptor beta chains were read from a single sample in a study of blood T cell repertoires in COVID-19. Profiling relied on immunoSEQ multiplex PCR, and the TCRdb table lists in-frame clones only, not all of them. The sample records about 160,000 clones, 65% to 85% being singletons. The specimen was peripheral blood. The origin of the receptors is a woman older than 75 with active or convalescent COVID-19. The CDR3 runs from the conserved cysteine through the conserved F or W. A D gene is named only where the DNA matches it firmly. The size of a clone is reported for some rows only, either as once, few or many, or as a class for expanded clones.

V gene	J gene	clone size	CDR3 length	D gene	CDR3 protein	CDR3 DNA
TRBV11-2	TRBJ1-2	NA	16	NA	CASSTLGGSGLYGYTF	TGTGCCAGCAGCACCCTGGGGGGATCGGGACTATATGGCTACACCTTC
TRBV4-3	TRBJ2-3	NA	18	NA	CASSQEVTGGTSTDTQYF	TGCGCCAGCAGCCAAGAGGTAACGGGGGGCACAAGCACAGATACGCAGTATTTT
TRBV2	TRBJ2-5	NA	14	TRBD2	CASNLAGGLETQYF	TGTGCCAGCAACCTAGCGGGGGGGCTTGAGACCCAGTACTTC
TRBV7-2	TRBJ2-5	NA	15	TRBD2	CASSNRGGGQETQYF	TGTGCCAGCAGCAACCGTGGGGGGGGGCAAGAGACCCAGTACTTC
TRBV5-1	TRBJ1-1	NA	13	NA	CASSPDRGIEAFF	TGCGCCAGCAGTCCCGATCGGGGGATTGAAGCTTTCTTT
TRBV6-5	TRBJ1-1	NA	14	NA	CASRRSGSNTEAFF	TGTGCCAGCAGGCGAAGCGGCTCGAACACTGAAGCTTTCTTT
TRBV2	TRBJ1-1	NA	15	NA	CASVLHQGRSTEAFF	TGTGCCAGCGTGTTGCATCAGGGGCGAAGCACTGAAGCTTTCTTT
TRBV7-3	TRBJ2-1	few	15	NA	CASSLTPNRVNEQFF	TGTGCCAGCAGCTTAACGCCGAACAGGGTCAATGAGCAGTTCTTC
TRBV19	TRBJ1-6	few	14	TRBD1	CASQVTKDRGTLHF	TGTGCCAGTCAAGTTACCAAGGACAGGGGAACCCTCCACTTT
TRBV27	TRBJ2-7	NA	16	TRBD2	CASSSLAGGLTYEQYF	TGTGCCAGCAGTTCCCTAGCGGGAGGTCTAACATACGAGCAGTACTTC
TRBV11-2	TRBJ1-1	NA	18	NA	CASSLGVEAGVVNTEAFF	TGTGCCAGCAGCTTAGGTGTAGAGGCAGGGGTTGTGAACACTGAAGCTTTCTTT
TRBV7-9	TRBJ1-6	NA	16	NA	CASRPTGSLVNSPLHF	TGTGCCAGCAGACCCACAGGATCCCTAGTTAATTCACCCCTCCACTTT
TRBV6-5	TRBJ1-1	NA	13	TRBD1	CATLTGGILEAFF	TGTGCCACTCTGACAGGGGGGATACTTGAAGCTTTCTTT
TRBV6-1	TRBJ1-6	NA	17	TRBD1	CASSASPGTGNGSPLHF	TGTGCCAGCAGTGCCAGTCCCGGGACAGGGAACGGATCACCCCTCCACTTT
TRBV7-9	TRBJ2-7	few	13	NA	CASSLVLVNEQYF	TGTGCCAGCAGCTTAGTTCTAGTTAACGAGCAGTACTTC
TRBV19	TRBJ2-3	NA	13	NA	CASSSRLTDTQYF	TGTGCCAGTAGTTCGAGACTCACAGATACGCAGTATTTT
TRBV5-6	TRBJ2-5	NA	17	TRBD1	CASSRLGTGGIEETQYF	TGTGCCAGCAGCCGTCTGGGGACAGGGGGCATCGAAGAGACCCAGTACTTC
TRBV18	TRBJ2-7	once	12	TRBD1	CASRGTAYEQYF	TGTGCCAGTCGAGGGACAGCCTACGAGCAGTACTTC
TRBV27	TRBJ1-5	NA	15	NA	CASSLRQSSNQPQHF	TGTGCCAGCAGTTTGCGACAGAGTAGCAATCAGCCCCAGCATTTT
TRBV7-9	TRBJ2-1	NA	14	TRBD2	CASSPSSGGAAQFF	TGTGCCAGCAGCCCTTCGAGCGGGGGGGCAGCGCAGTTCTTC
TRBV12-5	TRBJ2-3	NA	16	TRBD1	CASGDLRQGQPYTQYF	TGTGCTAGTGGAGACCTCAGACAGGGCCAGCCCTATACGCAGTATTTT
TRBV7-3	TRBJ2-5	NA	15	TRBD2	CASSPQAGGQETQYF	TGTGCCAGCAGCCCCCAGGCGGGGGGGCAAGAGACCCAGTACTTC
TRBV21-1	TRBJ2-5	NA	17	NA	CASSKGERGRLQETQYF	TGTGCCAGCAGCAAAGGAGAAAGGGGGCGTCTCCAAGAGACCCAGTACTTC